Reported below is one TCR beta chain. The antigen remains unidentified. This record comes from a study of PD-1 blockade in classical Hodgkin lymphoma. This CDR3 comprises 18 residues. CDR1 ENHRY and CDR2 SYGVKD come from the germline V gene. Trimming cost V 10 bases and J 7 bases, with 32 bases left between them. Indicated time point: cycle 4 day 1 (C4D1), after 6 weeks of nivolumab. All the patients suffered relapse after autologous stem cell transplantation, and brentuximab vedotin exposure differed. From thawed PBMCs, CD8+ T cells were isolated by magnetic negative selection. Study results and limitations: Unlike CD8+ TCR diversity, which did not rise significantly by C4D1, CD4+ TCR diversity did. Complete responders' baseline diversity resembled that of newly diagnosed patients. Any patient who commenced nivolumab under 1 year after ASCT was excluded.

Libraries were prepared by immunoSEQ multiplex PCR; TCRdb keeps only in-frame clonotypes and omits some of them. Among some 14,000 clones listed, approximately 88% were seen once. This clonotype was sampled from a human donor with classical Hodgkin lymphoma. The material sequenced was CD8+ T cells from blood, taken before the fourth cycle of nivolumab. J is TRBJ2-1 and V is TRBV10-3, with D possibly TRBD1 on 10 matching bases. CDR3 in amino acids: CASLGDRGVSSGENEQFF. CDR3 in DNA: TGTGCCAGTCTCGGGGACAGGGGCGTCTCTAGCGGGGAGAATGAGCAGTTCTTC.